The 4 T cell receptor beta chains below all came from one sample that was sequenced in a study of CD8 T cells in ankylosing spondylitis. TCRdb processed the 5' RACE reads anew with MiXCR; each CDR3 protein has one entry. The sample lists hundreds of thousands of distinct CDR3 sequences, 20% to 30% occurring once. The source material was blood, either unsorted or a sorted T cell fraction (not recorded which). These receptors were collected from a male donor with ankylosing spondylitis or in good health (not recorded which).

J is TRBJ2-3 and V is TRBV29-1; 8 bases fit TRBD2. Germline assignment: CDR1 SQVTM and CDR2 ANQGSEA. The V segment lost 4 bases and the J segment 1 base; nucleotides outside the gene matches: 4. CDR3 length equals 14 residues. CDR3 DNA sequence: TGCAGCGTTGGACTAGCGCTCGGCACAGATACGCAGTATTTT. Translated: CSVGLALGTDTQYF.

The chain recombines TRBV12-3 or TRBV12-4 with TRBJ1-1; weak D call: TRBD1 (6 bases). The CDR3 contains 12 residues. Trimming removed 5 bases at V and 7 bases at J, with 11 bases between. Here the CDR3 reads CASSTDRSEAFF. CDR3 sequence (DNA): TGTGCCAGCAGTACCGACAGGAGTGAAGCTTTCTTT.

J is TRBJ2-3 and V is TRBV10-1, with D possibly being TRBD1 (6 bases). Trimming pared 3 bases from V and 2 bases from J, leaving 12 bases between. This CDR3 comprises 15 residues. Germline values: CDR1 WNHNN, CDR2 SYGVQD (reference sequence). The CDR3 DNA reads TGCGCCAGCAGTGACCTAACAGGGAACACAGATACGCAGTATTTT. Protein: CASSDLTGNTDTQYF.

This chain joins TRBV29-1 and TRBJ2-7; D possibly corresponds to TRBD2 (5 bases). This CDR3 has 12 amino acids. Trimming stripped 6 bases from V and 3 bases from J, with 12 bases between. In germline, CDR1 is SQVTM, CDR2 ANQGSEA. CDR3 amino acids: CSVETGIYEQYF. The CDR3 bases are TGCAGCGTCGAGACGGGGATCTACGAGCAGTACTTC.